The clone carrying this T cell receptor (beta chain) was picked up a small number of times. This specimen belongs to a study of regulatory T cells in long-lasting Graves disease. Arm-PCR of CDR3 regions and iRepertoire HTBI primers were the basis on which TCR beta libraries were built. Via MiXCR, TCRdb re-called the multiplex PCR reads, giving one row per CDR3 protein. The table records some 350,000 distinct CDR3 sequences, 15% to 20% of them present only once. As to time point: newly diagnosed GD, antithyroid drugs for less than 3 months. Making the TCR library involved RNA that had been extracted from PBMCs. V was cut by 5 bases and J by 2 bases, with 13 bases left in between. This CDR3 spans 15 amino acids. Germline CDR1 reads DFQATT; CDR2 reads SNEGSKA (reference sequence). The same specimen was also included in a second study, on T cells in Graves' hyperthyroidism and ophthalmopathy.

Sample: peripheral blood mononuclear cells (PBMCs), taken at new diagnosis, from a patient treated with antithyroid drugs. The sequence was obtained from a woman aged 18 to 35 with Graves disease. The rearrangement links TRBV20-1 to TRBJ2-6; no clear D gene. Here the CDR3 reads CSAPSRGTGANVLTF. The CDR3 DNA is TGCAGTGCTCCCTCTCGTGGTACTGGGGCCAACGTCCTGACTTTC.